The 14 T cell receptor beta chains below were found in one sample sequenced in a study of OX40 agonist ivuxolimab in advanced cancers. The repertoire was sequenced with immunoSEQ multiplex PCR; TCRdb's copy has only in-frame clones and lacks some. Of around 100,000 clones in the sample, 91% were seen once. The specimen was CD4+ or CD8+ T cells sorted from blood, collected in a trial of the OX40 agonist ivuxolimab. Receptors were obtained from an adult with an advanced solid tumor such as melanoma, head and neck, liver or kidney cancer.

This clone was recorded only once. The chain recombines TRBV5-1 with TRBJ2-3; D remains unclear. Germline loops: CDR1 SGHRS, CDR2 YFSETQ. The CDR3 consists of 14 residues. V was clipped by 1 base and J by 0 bases, with 6 bases between them. The CDR3 spells CASSLFGSTDTQYF. CDR3 nucleotides: TGCGCCAGCAGCTTGTTCGGGAGCACAGATACGCAGTATTTT. The full variable domain, with the rest looked up from reference TRBV5-1 and TRBJ2-3, is KAGVTQTPRYLIKTRGQQVTLSCSPISGHRSVSWYQQTPGQGLQFLFEYFSETQRNKGNFPGRFSGRQFSNSRSEMNVSTLELGDSALYLCASSLFGSTDTQYFGPGTRLTVL.

The V and J genes are TRBV2 and TRBJ2-7; TRBD2 might be the D (5 bases). This CDR3 is built from 16 residues. Trimming removed 4 bases from V and 1 base from J, with 17 bases in between. The germline gives CDR1 SNHLY, CDR2 FYNNEI. The CDR3, as DNA: TGTGCCAGCAGTGGGGGATGGCGGGCCAAATCCTACGAGCAGTACTTC. Amino acid sequence: CASSGGWRAKSYEQYF.

The chain has TRBV7-3 and TRBJ1-1; no firm D call. The CDR3 is 13 amino acids. Germline V gene data show CDR1 as SGHTA and CDR2 as FQGTGA. V gave up 5 bases and J gave up 0 bases, with 7 bases separating them. DNA of the CDR3: TGTGCCAGCAGCGCCGGAATGAACACTGAAGCTTTCTTT. Its protein is CASSAGMNTEAFF.

The V gene is TRBV5-1, the J gene TRBJ2-5, with D perhaps TRBD2 (6 bases). The CDR3 is 12 residues long. Germline loops: CDR1 SGHRS, CDR2 YFSETQ. Trimming cost V 5 bases and J 5 bases, with 10 bases left between them. The chain's CDR3 is CASRRDSETQYF. The CDR3 nucleotides read TGCGCCAGCAGGCGGGACTCGGAGACCCAGTACTTC.

This rearrangement joins TRBV11-2 to TRBJ2-1; 10 positions match TRBD2. Per the germline V gene, CDR1 is SGHAT and CDR2 is FQNNGV. The junction had 5 bases not matched to a gene; V was cut back by 5 bases and J by 4 bases. This CDR3 region has 15 residues. CDR3 sequence (DNA): TGTGCCAGCAGCCCTGCGACTAGCGGGTACAATGAGCAGTTCTTC. It yields the protein CASSPATSGYNEQFF. Together with reference TRBV11-2 and TRBJ2-1, the CDR3 gives the full variable domain: EAGVAQSPRYKIIEKRQSVAFWCNPISGHATLYWYQQILGQGPKLLIQFQNNGVVDDSQLPKDRFSAERLKGVDSTLKIQPAKLEDSAVYLCASSPATSGYNEQFFGPGTRLTVL.

This rearrangement joins TRBV7-9 to TRBJ2-2; D may be TRBD1 (5 bases). In germline, CDR1 is SEHNR, CDR2 FQNEAQ (reference sequence). Trimming shortened V by 0 bases and J by 5 bases, and 13 bases separated the two germline ends. The length of the CDR3 is 16 residues. The CDR3 protein is CASSLAGVSGTGELFF. CDR3 nucleotide sequence: TGTGCCAGCAGCTTAGCAGGGGTCTCCGGGACCGGGGAGCTGTTTTTT.

The genes are TRBV29-1 and TRBJ2-7; TRBD1 matches 8 bases. Trimming took 5 bases from V and 6 from J; bases not matched to a gene: 3. CDR1 SQVTM and CDR2 ANQGSEA come from the germline V gene. The CDR3 length is 11 residues. CDR3 in DNA: TGCAGCGTTTCTCAGGGGGCCGAGCAGTACTTC. As protein: CSVSQGAEQYF.

This clone was seen once. The V call is TRBV5-5, the J call TRBJ1-1; no definite D call. The V gene lost 1 base and the J gene lost 1 base, with 8 bases spanning the gap. Germline CDR1 reads SGHKS; CDR2 reads YYEKEE (reference sequence). CDR3 length equals 14 residues. The CDR3: CASSLIYSNTEAFF. The CDR3 bases are TGTGCCAGCAGCTTGATTTACTCGAACACTGAAGCTTTCTTT.

This clone was detected only a few times. The gene calls are TRBV30 and TRBJ1-4, with D possibly being TRBD1 (6 bases). The CDR3 contains 15 residues. Germline values: CDR1 GTSNPN, CDR2 SVGIG (reference sequence). V shed 2 bases and J shed 6 bases, with 16 bases lying between them. Here the CDR3 DNA reads TGTGCCTGGAGTCTTGGCAGGGGCGGCGATGAAAAACTGTTTTTT. It codes for CAWSLGRGGDEKLFF.

The rearrangement uses TRBV5-4 and TRBJ2-5; D gene unclear. The V gene's germline CDR1 is SGHNT and CDR2 YYREEE (reference sequence). The CDR3 covers 11 residues. Trimming left V 2 bases short and J 1 base short, with 0 bases between. The CDR3 here is CASSFQETQYF. In DNA, the CDR3 is TGTGCCAGCAGCTTCCAAGAGACCCAGTACTTC.

CDR3 in DNA: TGTGCCAGCAGCGTAGGTGGGATTGCAGAGACCCAGTACTTC. Protein product: CASSVGGIAETQYF. This rearrangement joins TRBV9 to TRBJ2-5; the D is unclear. The length of the CDR3 is 14 residues. V dropped 0 bases and J dropped 4 bases, with 10 bases sitting between them. Germline CDR1 SGDLS, CDR2 YYNGEE.

The V and J genes are TRBV7-2 and TRBJ1-2; no firm D call. Between the trimmed V and J ends, which lost 5 bases and 5 bases, there was a span of 9 bases. CDR1 is SGHTA and CDR2 is FQGNSA in the germline V gene. This CDR3 comprises 12 residues. This chain's CDR3 is CASSISTYGYTF. CDR3 coding DNA: TGTGCCAGCAGCATAAGTACTTATGGCTACACCTTC.

The genes are TRBV7-9 and TRBJ1-1; D call uncertain. The V end was cut by 1 base, the J end by 4 bases, with 7 bases between. Germline lookup yields CDR1 SEHNR and CDR2 FQNEAQ (reference sequence). The length of the CDR3 is 13 residues. The CDR3 loop is CASSLDRGTEAFF. CDR3 DNA sequence: TGTGCCAGCAGCTTAGACCGTGGCACTGAAGCTTTCTTT.

This chain links TRBV18 with TRBJ1-4, with 7 bases fitting TRBD1. The CDR3 runs 16 residues. The germline V gene encodes CDR1 KGHSH and CDR2 LQKENI. The V and J ends lost 5 bases and 0 bases, in that order; junction bases with no gene match: 6. The CDR3 sequence is CASSVGTVATNEKLFF. CDR3 nucleotide sequence: TGTGCCAGCTCAGTTGGGACAGTCGCAACTAATGAAAAACTGTTTTTT. Drawing the rest from reference TRBV18 and TRBJ1-4, the complete variable domain is NAGVMQNPRHLVRRRGQEARLRCSPMKGHSHVYWYRQLPEEGLKFMVYLQKENIIDESGMPKERFSAEFPKEGPSILRIQQVVRGDSAAYFCASSVGTVATNEKLFFGSGTQLSVL.